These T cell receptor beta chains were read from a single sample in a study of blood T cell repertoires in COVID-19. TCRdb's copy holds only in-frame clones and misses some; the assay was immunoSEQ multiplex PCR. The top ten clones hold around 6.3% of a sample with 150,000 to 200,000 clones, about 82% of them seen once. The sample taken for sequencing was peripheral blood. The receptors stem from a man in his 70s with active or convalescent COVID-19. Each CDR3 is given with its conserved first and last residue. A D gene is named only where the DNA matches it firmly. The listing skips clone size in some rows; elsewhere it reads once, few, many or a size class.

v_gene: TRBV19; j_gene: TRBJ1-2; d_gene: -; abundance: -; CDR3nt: TGTGCCAGTAGTATAGCGGCGATTGGAGGGGAAGGCTACACCTTC; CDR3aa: CASSIAAIGGEGYTF
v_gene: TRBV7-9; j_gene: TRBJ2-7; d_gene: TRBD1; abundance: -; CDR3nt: TGTGCCAGCAGCTGGGGACAGGTTCTTTCCTACGAGCAGTACTTC; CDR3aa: CASSWGQVLSYEQYF
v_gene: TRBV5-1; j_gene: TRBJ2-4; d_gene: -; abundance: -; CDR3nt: TGCGCCAGCAGCTTCCCAGGGTCGGCCATTCAGTACTTC; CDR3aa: CASSFPGSAIQYF
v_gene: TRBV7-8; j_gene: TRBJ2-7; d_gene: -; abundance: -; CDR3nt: TGTGCCAGCAGCCCCGAGCCCCTCTACGAGCAGTACTTC; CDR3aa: CASSPEPLYEQYF
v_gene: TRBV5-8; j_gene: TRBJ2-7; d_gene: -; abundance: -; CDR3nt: TGTGCCAGCCTCCTCCCAGGGACCTACGAGCAGTACTTC; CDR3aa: CASLLPGTYEQYF
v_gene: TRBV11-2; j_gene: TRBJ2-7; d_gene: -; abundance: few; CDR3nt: TGTGCCAGCAGCTTAGATTACCCGACTAGTAAGTACTTC; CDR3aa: CASSLDYPTSKYF
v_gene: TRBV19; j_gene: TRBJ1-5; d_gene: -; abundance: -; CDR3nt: TGTGCCAGTAGTCTTGGAGGTGATCAGCCCCAGCATTTT; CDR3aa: CASSLGGDQPQHF
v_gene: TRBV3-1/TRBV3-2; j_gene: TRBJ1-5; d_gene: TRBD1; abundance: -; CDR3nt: TGTGCCAGCAGCCAATCAGGGGGGCAGCCCCAGCATTTT; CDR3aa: CASSQSGGQPQHF
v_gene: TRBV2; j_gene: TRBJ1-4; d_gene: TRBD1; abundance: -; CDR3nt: TGTGCCAGCAGTGAAAATCAGGGGGCCGGGGAAAAACTGTTTTTT; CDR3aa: CASSENQGAGEKLFF
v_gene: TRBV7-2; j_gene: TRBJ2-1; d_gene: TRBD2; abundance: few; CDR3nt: TGTGCCAGCAGCTTAGCGGGGGGAGGGCTTTACAATGAGCAGTTCTTC; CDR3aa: CASSLAGGGLYNEQFF
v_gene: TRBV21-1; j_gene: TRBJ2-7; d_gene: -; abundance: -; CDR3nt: TGTGCCAGCAGCAAAGTGGAGGAGGGGCCCGAAACTTACGAGCAGTACTTC; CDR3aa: CASSKVEEGPETYEQYF
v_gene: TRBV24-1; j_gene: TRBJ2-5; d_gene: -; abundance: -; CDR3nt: TGTGCCACCAGTGGGGGTAGCGCGGAGACCCAGTACTTC; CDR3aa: CATSGGSAETQYF
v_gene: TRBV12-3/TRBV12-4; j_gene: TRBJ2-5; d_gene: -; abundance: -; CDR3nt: TGTGCCAGCAGCGACAGTGGCCAAGAGACCCAGTACTTC; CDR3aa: CASSDSGQETQYF
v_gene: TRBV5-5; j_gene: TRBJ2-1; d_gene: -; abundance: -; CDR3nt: TGTGCCAGCAGCACAAGTTTGGCTGAGCAGTTCTTC; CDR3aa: CASSTSLAEQFF
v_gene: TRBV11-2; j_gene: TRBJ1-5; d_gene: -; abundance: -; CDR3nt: TGTGCCAGCAGCTTTGAAGAGAATCAGCCCCAGCATTTT; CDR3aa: CASSFEENQPQHF
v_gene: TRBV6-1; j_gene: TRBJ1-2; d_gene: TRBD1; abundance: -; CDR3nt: TGTGCCAGCAGTGATCAGGTAGATCGAGGGGGCGATGGCTACACCTTC; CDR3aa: CASSDQVDRGGDGYTF
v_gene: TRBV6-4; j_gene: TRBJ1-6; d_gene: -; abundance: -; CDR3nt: TGTGCCACCTCCATAGCGCTTGATTCACCCCTCCACTTT; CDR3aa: CATSIALDSPLHF
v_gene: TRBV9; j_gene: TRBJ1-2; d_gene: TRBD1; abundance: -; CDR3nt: TGTGCCAGCAGCGCTGGGACAGGGGGTGGCTACACCTTC; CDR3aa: CASSAGTGGGYTF
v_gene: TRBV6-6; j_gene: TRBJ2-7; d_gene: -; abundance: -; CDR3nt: TGTGCCAGCAGTTTCGAACAGGCCTACGAGCAGTACTTC; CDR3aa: CASSFEQAYEQYF
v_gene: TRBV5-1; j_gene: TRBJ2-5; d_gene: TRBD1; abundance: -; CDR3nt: TGCGCCAGCAGCTCGGGACAGGGGTTTGGGGAGACCCAGTACTTC; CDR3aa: CASSSGQGFGETQYF
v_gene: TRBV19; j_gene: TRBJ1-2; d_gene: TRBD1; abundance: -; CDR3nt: TGTGCCAGTAGCACCGGGACAGGGGCGGGTAACTATGGCTACACCTTC; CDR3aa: CASSTGTGAGNYGYTF
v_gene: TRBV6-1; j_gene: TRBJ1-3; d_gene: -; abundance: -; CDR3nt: TGTGCCAGCAGTGAATCAGACAGCACCTCTGGAAACACCATATATTTT; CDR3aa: CASSESDSTSGNTIYF
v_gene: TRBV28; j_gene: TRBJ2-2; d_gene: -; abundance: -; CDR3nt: TGTGCCAGCAGAGCCAGGGAATCGAACACCGGGGAGCTGTTTTTT; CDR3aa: CASRARESNTGELFF
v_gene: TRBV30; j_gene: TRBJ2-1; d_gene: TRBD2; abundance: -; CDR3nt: TGTGCCTGGAGTCCGGGACTAGACGGGTACAATGAGCAGTTCTTC; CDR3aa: CAWSPGLDGYNEQFF
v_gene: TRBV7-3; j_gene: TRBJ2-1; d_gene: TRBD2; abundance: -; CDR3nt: TGTGCCAGCAGCGAAACTAGCGGGAGGTTTAGTGAGCAGTTCTTC; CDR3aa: CASSETSGRFSEQFF
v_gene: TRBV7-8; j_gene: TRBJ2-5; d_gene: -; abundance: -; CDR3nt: TGTGCCAGCAGCTTAGTTGGACTCCAAGAGACCCAGTACTTC; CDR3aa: CASSLVGLQETQYF
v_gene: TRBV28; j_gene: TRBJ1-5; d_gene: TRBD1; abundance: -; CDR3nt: TGTGCCAGCAGATCAAAGGGGACAGTGAATCAGCCCCAGCATTTT; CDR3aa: CASRSKGTVNQPQHF
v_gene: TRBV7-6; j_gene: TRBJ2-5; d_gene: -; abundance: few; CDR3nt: TGTGCCAGCAGCCCCTTTTTGGGAGTCCAAGAGACCCAGTACTTC; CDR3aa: CASSPFLGVQETQYF
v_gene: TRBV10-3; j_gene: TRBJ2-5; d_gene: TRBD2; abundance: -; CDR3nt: TGTGCCATCAGTTCCCAATACCCCGTAGGACTAGCGGGAGCTCGGGAGACCCAGTACTTC; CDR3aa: CAISSQYPVGLAGARETQYF
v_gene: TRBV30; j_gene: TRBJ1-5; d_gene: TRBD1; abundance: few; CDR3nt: TGTGCCTGGGGACAGGGGGAAAGCCAGCCCCAGCATTTT; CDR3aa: CAWGQGESQPQHF
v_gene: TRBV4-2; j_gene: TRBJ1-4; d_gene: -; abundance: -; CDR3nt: TGTGCCAGCAGCCCGAGAGACGGCGGGAAGGAAAAACTGTTTTTT; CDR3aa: CASSPRDGGKEKLFF
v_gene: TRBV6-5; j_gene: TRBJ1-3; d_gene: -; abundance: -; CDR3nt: TGTGCCAGCAGTCATCGGGTTTACTCTGGAAACACCATATATTTT; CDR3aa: CASSHRVYSGNTIYF
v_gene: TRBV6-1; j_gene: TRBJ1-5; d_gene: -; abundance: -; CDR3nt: TGTGCCAGCAGTGAAATGGGGGGAAACAATCAGCCCCAGCATTTT; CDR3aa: CASSEMGGNNQPQHF
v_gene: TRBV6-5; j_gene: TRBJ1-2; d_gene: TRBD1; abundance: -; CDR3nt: TGTGCCAGCAGTTTAGGGGGCCCCTATGGCTACACCTTC; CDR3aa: CASSLGGPYGYTF
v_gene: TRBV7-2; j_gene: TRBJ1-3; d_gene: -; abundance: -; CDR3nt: TGTGCCAGCAGCTTATCAGGCGGGAGCTCTGGAAACACCATATATTTT; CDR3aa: CASSLSGGSSGNTIYF
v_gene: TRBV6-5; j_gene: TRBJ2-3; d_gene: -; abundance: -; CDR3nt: TGTGCCAGCAGTTACTCGGAGGGAGATACGCAGTATTTT; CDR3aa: CASSYSEGDTQYF
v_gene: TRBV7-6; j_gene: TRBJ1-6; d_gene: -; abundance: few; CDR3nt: TGTGCCAGCAGCTTCGAAGTTAGGGGGACCTATAATTCACCCCTCCACTTT; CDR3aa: CASSFEVRGTYNSPLHF
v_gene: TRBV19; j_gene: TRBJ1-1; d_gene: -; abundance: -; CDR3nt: TGTGCCAGTGGGTCCCGGGGGGGCATCATGAACACTGAAGCTTTCTTT; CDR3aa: CASGSRGGIMNTEAFF
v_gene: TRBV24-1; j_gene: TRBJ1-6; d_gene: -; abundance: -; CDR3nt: TGTGCCACCAGTGATCTCGACAGGAACAGAGGTATATATAATTCACCCCTCCACTTT; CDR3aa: CATSDLDRNRGIYNSPLHF
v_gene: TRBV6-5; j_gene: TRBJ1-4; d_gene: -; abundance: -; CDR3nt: TGTGCCAGCAGAACAAGGGGGACTAATGAAAAACTGTTTTTT; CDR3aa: CASRTRGTNEKLFF
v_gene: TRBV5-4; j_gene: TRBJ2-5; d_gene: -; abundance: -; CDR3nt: TGTGCCAGCAGCCAAGACCAAGCGGAGACCCAGTACTTC; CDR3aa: CASSQDQAETQYF